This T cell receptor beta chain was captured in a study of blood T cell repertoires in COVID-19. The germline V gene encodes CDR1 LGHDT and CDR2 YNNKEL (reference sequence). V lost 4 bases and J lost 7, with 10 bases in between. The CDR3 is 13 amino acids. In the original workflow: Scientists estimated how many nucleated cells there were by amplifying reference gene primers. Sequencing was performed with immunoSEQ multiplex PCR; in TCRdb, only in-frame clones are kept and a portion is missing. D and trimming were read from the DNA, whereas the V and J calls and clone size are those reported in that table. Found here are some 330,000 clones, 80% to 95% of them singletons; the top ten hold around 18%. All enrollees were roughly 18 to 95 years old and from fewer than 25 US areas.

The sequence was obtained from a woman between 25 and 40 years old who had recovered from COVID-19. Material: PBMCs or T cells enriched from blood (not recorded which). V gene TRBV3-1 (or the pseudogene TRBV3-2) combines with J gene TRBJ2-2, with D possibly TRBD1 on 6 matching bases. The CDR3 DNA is TGTGCCAGCAGCCCTCAGGGGAGCGGGGAGCTGTTTTTT. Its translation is CASSPQGSGELFF.